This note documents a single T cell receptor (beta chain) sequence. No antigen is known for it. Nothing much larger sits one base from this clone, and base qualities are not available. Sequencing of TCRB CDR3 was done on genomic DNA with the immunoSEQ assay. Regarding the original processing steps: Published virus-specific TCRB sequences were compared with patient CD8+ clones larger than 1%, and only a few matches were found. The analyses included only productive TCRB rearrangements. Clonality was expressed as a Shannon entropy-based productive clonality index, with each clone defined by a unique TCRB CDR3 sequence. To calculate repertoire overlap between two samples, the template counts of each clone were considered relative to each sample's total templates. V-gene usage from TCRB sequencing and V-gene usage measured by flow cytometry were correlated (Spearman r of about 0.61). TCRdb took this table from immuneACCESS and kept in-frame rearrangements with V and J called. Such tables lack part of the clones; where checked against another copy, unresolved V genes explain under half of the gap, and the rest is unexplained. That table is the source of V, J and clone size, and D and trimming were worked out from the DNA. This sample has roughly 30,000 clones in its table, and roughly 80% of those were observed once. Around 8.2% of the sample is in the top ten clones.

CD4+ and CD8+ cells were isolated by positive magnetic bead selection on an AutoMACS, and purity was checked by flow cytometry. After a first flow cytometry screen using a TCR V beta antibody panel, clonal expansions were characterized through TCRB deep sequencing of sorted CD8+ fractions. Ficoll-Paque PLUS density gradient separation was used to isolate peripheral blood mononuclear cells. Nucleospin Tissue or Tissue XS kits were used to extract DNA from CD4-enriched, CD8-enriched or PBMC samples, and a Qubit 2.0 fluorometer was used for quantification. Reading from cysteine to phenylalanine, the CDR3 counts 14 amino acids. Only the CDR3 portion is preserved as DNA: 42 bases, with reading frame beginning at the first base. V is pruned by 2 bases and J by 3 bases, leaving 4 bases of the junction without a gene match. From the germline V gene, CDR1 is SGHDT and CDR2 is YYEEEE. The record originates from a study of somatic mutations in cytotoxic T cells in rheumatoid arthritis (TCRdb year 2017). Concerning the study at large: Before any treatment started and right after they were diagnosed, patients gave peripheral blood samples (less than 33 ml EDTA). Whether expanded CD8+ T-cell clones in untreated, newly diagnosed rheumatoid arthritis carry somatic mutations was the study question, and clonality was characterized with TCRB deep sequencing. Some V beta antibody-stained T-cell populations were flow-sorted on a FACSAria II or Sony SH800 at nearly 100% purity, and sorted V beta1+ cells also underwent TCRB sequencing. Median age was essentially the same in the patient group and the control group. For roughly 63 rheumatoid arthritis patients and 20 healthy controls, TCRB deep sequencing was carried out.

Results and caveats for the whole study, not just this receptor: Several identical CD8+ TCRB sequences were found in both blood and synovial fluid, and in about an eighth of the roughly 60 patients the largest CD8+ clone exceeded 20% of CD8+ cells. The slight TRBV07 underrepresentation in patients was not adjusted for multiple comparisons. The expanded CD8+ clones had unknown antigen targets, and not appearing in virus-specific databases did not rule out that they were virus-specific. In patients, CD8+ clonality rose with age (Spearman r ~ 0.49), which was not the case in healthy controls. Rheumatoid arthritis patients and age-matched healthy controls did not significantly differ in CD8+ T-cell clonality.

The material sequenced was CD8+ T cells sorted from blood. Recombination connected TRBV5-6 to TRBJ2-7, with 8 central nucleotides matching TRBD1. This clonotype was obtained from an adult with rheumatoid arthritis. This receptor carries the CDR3 CASSLQGGNYEQYF. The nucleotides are TGTGCCAGCAGCTTACAGGGGGGAAACTACGAGCAGTACTTC.